The 7 T cell receptor beta chains below come from one sample, sequenced in a study of blood T cell repertoires in COVID-19. Produced via immunoSEQ multiplex PCR; TCRdb's table is partial and in-frame only. The data hold roughly 350,000 clones, with about 88% observed a single time. The source material was peripheral blood. These receptors originate from a woman aged 70-85 years with COVID-19, enrolled during active disease.

This chain joins TRBV7-2 and TRBJ2-7, with 8 bases aligning to TRBD1. After removal of 3 bases from V and 1 base from J, the junction contained 5 bases not matched to a gene. This CDR3 has 15 amino acids. Germline loops: CDR1 SGHTA, CDR2 FQGNSA. The CDR3 bases are TGTGCCAGCAGCTTGCAGGGACAGGCTTCCTACGAGCAGTACTTC. As protein: CASSLQGQASYEQYF.

This chain joins TRBV6-5 and TRBJ1-1, with D possibly being TRBD1 (6 bases). The germline V gene encodes CDR1 MNHEY and CDR2 SVGAGI. Trimming pared 6 bases from V and 2 bases from J, leaving 16 bases between. The CDR3 sequence is 15 residues long. CDR3 in amino acids: CASSPQRQVNTEAFF. The CDR3, as DNA: TGTGCCAGCAGCCCCCAGCGACAGGTCAACACTGAAGCTTTCTTT.

In this sample, this clone turned up once. The gene calls are TRBV5-1 and TRBJ1-1; D is possibly TRBD1 (5 bases). This CDR3 contains 15 residues. The V end was cut by 0 bases, the J end by 5 bases, with 14 bases between. The V gene's germline CDR1 is SGHRS and CDR2 YFSETQ. The CDR3 DNA follows: TGCGCCAGCAGCTTGGAGGTCAGGGAGGGTACTGAAGCTTTCTTT. Amino acids: CASSLEVREGTEAFF.

This clone was recorded a few times. The genes are TRBV24-1 and TRBJ2-1; 9 nucleotides match TRBD2. The CDR3 contains 15 residues. Germline-derived CDR1 and CDR2 are KGHDR and SFDVKD. Unmatched junction bases numbered 6, after V lost 3 bases and J lost 7 bases. The DNA for the CDR3 is TGTGCCACCAGTGATGCTAGCGGGGCACTTAATGAGCAGTTCTTC. This codes for CATSDASGALNEQFF.

This clone was seen only once. The V call is TRBV2, the J call TRBJ2-1; D not resolved. This CDR3 spans 11 amino acids. Trimming took off 2 bases at V and 12 bases at J, with 8 bases between the two ends. Germline values: CDR1 SNHLY, CDR2 FYNNEI. CDR3: CASSETIGQFF. As DNA, the CDR3 is TGTGCCAGCAGTGAAACTATAGGGCAGTTCTTC. The complete variable domain, with remaining parts taken from reference TRBV2 and TRBJ2-1, reads EPEVTQTPSHQVTQMGQEVILRCVPISNHLYFYWYRQILGQKVEFLVSFYNNEISEKSEIFDDQFSVERPDGSNFTLKIRSTKLEDSAMYFCASSETIGQFFGPGTRLTVL.

The chain joins TRBV11-2 to TRBJ1-5; 8 bases match TRBD1. Germline CDR1 reads SGHAT; CDR2 reads FQNNGV. The CDR3 extends over 13 amino acids. Trimming took 8 bases from V and 4 from J; bases not matched to a gene: 4. The CDR3 DNA follows: TGTGCCAGCCAGGACAGGGCTAATCAGCCCCAGCATTTT. This gives the protein CASQDRANQPQHF.

The chain uses TRBV30 and TRBJ1-2, with D tentatively TRBD1 (5 bases). CDR1 GTSNPN and CDR2 SVGIG come from the germline V gene (reference sequence). The CDR3 consists of 15 residues. V lost 0 bases to trimming and J lost 0 bases, with 11 bases between them. Here the CDR3 reads CAWSVPGPANYGYTF. The CDR3 nucleotides read TGTGCCTGGAGTGTACCAGGGCCCGCTAACTATGGCTACACCTTC.